A few counts support the clone carrying this T cell receptor beta chain. The antigen is unknown. CDR3 length: 11 amino acids. CDR1 is DFQATT and CDR2 is SNEGSKA in the germline V gene (reference sequence). V was cut by 3 bases and J by 3 bases, with 6 bases left in between. The record originates from a study of regulatory T cells in long-lasting Graves disease. Noted time point: newly diagnosed GD, antithyroid drugs for less than 3 months. From RNA extracted from PBMCs, the TCR library was made. Findings and caveats of the study: It was in persistent disease that TRBV28, TRBJ1-2 and TRBJ2-5 were favored. It is possible that accuracy was reduced by the small size of the sample.

CDR3-region Arm-PCR and iRepertoire HTBI primers produced the TCR beta libraries. TCRdb re-derived calls from the multiplex PCR reads in MiXCR, one entry per CDR3 protein. Of 400,000 to 500,000 distinct CDR3 sequences in the sample, roughly 15% were seen once. This sample also appeared in a second study, on T cells in Graves' hyperthyroidism and ophthalmopathy. That paper notes: Among thyroid clonotypes expanded above 0.001, most also appeared in blood. Ophthalmopathy could be told apart from stable hyperthyroidism with a 13 V-J model.

The chain combines TRBV20-1 with TRBJ2-7; the D is unclear. This TCR came from a woman between 18 and 30 years old with Graves disease. The material sequenced was peripheral blood mononuclear cells (PBMCs), taken at new diagnosis, from a patient treated with antithyroid drugs. The CDR3 spells CSASPNYEQYF. CDR3 nucleotide sequence: TGCAGTGCTAGCCCAAACTACGAGCAGTACTTC.